The 32 T cell receptor beta chains reported below all come from one sample, sequenced in a study of blood T cell repertoires in COVID-19. The table came from immunoSEQ multiplex PCR; TCRdb's copy has only in-frame clones and leaves some out. The sample yields roughly 250,000 clones, about 80% seen once. The specimen was peripheral blood. Receptors were obtained from a woman aged 80 or over with acute or convalescent COVID-19.

This clone was seen a single time. The chain has TRBV14 and TRBJ1-4; maybe TRBD1 (5 bases). V was shortened by 3 bases and J by 13 bases, with 12 bases between the two germline ends. CDR3 size: 12 residues. Germline lookup yields CDR1 SGHDN and CDR2 FVKESK. CDR3 sequence: CASSHGRGRLFF. In nucleotides, the CDR3 is TGTGCCAGCAGCCACGGCCGGGGGAGACTGTTTTTT. Based on the CDR3 plus reference TRBV14 and TRBJ1-4, the full variable domain is EAGVTQFPSHSVIEKGQTVTLRCDPISGHDNLYWYRRVMGKEIKFLLHFVKESKQDESGMPNNRFLAERTGGTYSTLKVQPAELEDSGVYFCASSHGRGRLFFGSGTQLSVL.

The V gene is TRBV20-1, the J gene TRBJ2-1; possible D gene TRBD2, 5 bases. This CDR3 is 11 amino acids long. Trimming shortened V by 0 bases and J by 15 bases, and 12 bases separated the two germline ends. Germline V lookup: CDR1 DFQATT, CDR2 SNEGSKA (reference sequence). The CDR3 region is CSARELASWFF. CDR3 bases: TGCAGTGCTAGAGAGCTAGCTTCATGGTTCTTC.

The chain is built from TRBV19 and TRBJ2-3, with TRBD1 identical over 8 bases. There are 16 residues in the CDR3. CDR1 LNHDA and CDR2 SQIVND come from the germline V gene (reference sequence). Trimming at V came to 6 bases and at J to 7 bases, leaving 15 bases not matched to a gene. The CDR3 nucleotides read TGTGCCAGTAGGGATCAGGGGGCAGTAAGTAGGAATACGCAGTATTTT. Translated, it gives CASRDQGAVSRNTQYF.

This rearrangement joins TRBV5-1 to TRBJ1-4; D call uncertain. The CDR3 runs to 12 residues. Trimming took 2 bases from V and 4 from J, leaving 3 bases between them. CDR1 is SGHRS and CDR2 is YFSETQ in the germline V gene. The CDR3 loop is CASSFSNEKLFF. DNA for the CDR3: TGCGCCAGCAGCTTTAGTAATGAAAAACTGTTTTTT.

This clone was seen once. V gene TRBV2 combines with J gene TRBJ1-5; D perhaps matches TRBD1 (5 bases). The CDR3 length is 12 residues. Trimming left V 5 bases short and J 4 bases short, with 6 bases between. CDR1 is SNHLY, CDR2 FYNNEI, per germline. The CDR3, as DNA: TGTGCCAGCAGTCGACAGAATCAGCCCCAGCATTTT. This sequence encodes CASSRQNQPQHF. Together with reference TRBV2 and TRBJ1-5, the CDR3 gives the full variable domain: EPEVTQTPSHQVTQMGQEVILRCVPISNHLYFYWYRQILGQKVEFLVSFYNNEISEKSEIFDDQFSVERPDGSNFTLKIRSTKLEDSAMYFCASSRQNQPQHFGDGTRLSIL.

The chain couples TRBV20-1 to TRBJ1-3; D remains ambiguous. With 3 bases removed from V and 4 bases from J, the gap between germline ends came to 13 bases. The germline V gene has CDR1 DFQATT and CDR2 SNEGSKA (reference sequence). This CDR3 comprises 14 residues. Written as DNA, the CDR3 is TGCAGTGCTAGTCACTCGGGTGTCGGAAACACCATATATTTT. Translation gives CSASHSGVGNTIYF.

V gene TRBV24-1 combines with J gene TRBJ1-2; D uncertain. Germline V gene lookup returns CDR1 KGHDR and CDR2 SFDVKD. The V end was cut by 3 bases, the J end by 4 bases, with 11 bases between. The CDR3 extends over 14 amino acids. CDR3 nucleotide sequence: TGTGCCACCAGTGATGACGGCCGGAGCTATGGCTACACCTTC. Its translation: CATSDDGRSYGYTF.

This clone has just a few counts. The V gene is TRBV24-1, the J gene TRBJ2-1, with 7 bases matching TRBD2. CDR1 is KGHDR, CDR2 SFDVKD, per germline. The CDR3 contains 13 residues. The junction had 4 bases not matched to a gene; V was cut back by 2 bases and J by 10 bases. CDR3 bases: TGTGCCACCAGTGATTCAACGACTAGCGAGCAGTTCTTC. The encoded protein is CATSDSTTSEQFF.

The genes are TRBV6-5 and TRBJ1-2; 7 bases line up with TRBD1. The CDR3 is made up of 13 amino acids. Unmatched junction bases numbered 8, after V lost 6 bases and J lost 7 bases. From germline, CDR1 is MNHEY and CDR2 SVGAGI. The CDR3 DNA sequence: TGTGCCAGCAGGACACAGGGGCGGGTTGGCTACACCTTC. Translating gives CASRTQGRVGYTF.

The V call is TRBV11-1, the J call TRBJ2-3, with TRBD1 matching over 7 bases. V dropped 4 bases and J dropped 2; count of bases not matched to a gene: 6. The CDR3 has 15 amino acids. The germline V gene encodes CDR1 SGHAT and CDR2 FQDESV (reference sequence). The CDR3 here is CASSSSDRSTDTQYF. CDR3 bases: TGTGCCAGCAGCTCATCGGACAGGTCCACAGATACGCAGTATTTT. Variable domain in full (rest from reference TRBV11-1 and TRBJ2-3): EAEVAQSPRYKITEKSQAVAFWCDPISGHATLYWYRQILGQGPELLVQFQDESVVDDSQLPKDRFSAERLKGVDSTLKIQPAELGDSAMYLCASSSSDRSTDTQYFGPGTRLTVL.

This clone appeared a single time. V usage is TRBV24-1 and J usage is TRBJ2-7; TRBD1 matches at 12 bases. The CDR3 contains 15 residues. Trimming took 3 bases from V and 5 from J; bases not matched to a gene: 4. In germline, CDR1 is KGHDR, CDR2 SFDVKD. CDR3 sequence reads: CATSDPGQGANEQYF. The CDR3 region has the DNA TGTGCCACCAGTGATCCGGGACAGGGGGCGAACGAGCAGTACTTC.

V and J are TRBV7-2 and TRBJ2-5; TRBD2 aligns across 12 bases. Germline V gene data show CDR1 as SGHTA and CDR2 as FQGNSA. This CDR3 has 16 amino acids. The V gene end was trimmed by 0 bases and the J gene end by 5 bases; junction bases not matched to a gene: 4. The CDR3 region has the DNA TGTGCCAGCAGCTTAGCGCTAGCGGGAGGGGTTGAGACCCAGTACTTC. This sequence encodes CASSLALAGGVETQYF.

V is TRBV4-2 and J is TRBJ2-2; TRBD1 is a possible D gene (6 bases). This CDR3 comprises 14 residues. V dropped 4 bases and J dropped 4 bases, with 10 bases sitting between them. Germline lookup yields CDR1 LGHNA and CDR2 YNFKEQ. Written as DNA, the CDR3 is TGTGCCAGCAGCCGGACAGACTCCACCGGGGAGCTGTTTTTT. Protein product: CASSRTDSTGELFF.

The chain links TRBV11-1 to TRBJ2-5, with 8 bases lining up with TRBD1. V lost 6 bases, J lost 5 bases, and 8 bases stayed unmatched. The CDR3 has 14 residues. CDR1 is SGHAT, CDR2 FQDESV, per germline (reference sequence). The CDR3 DNA sequence: TGTGCCAGCAGTCCCAGGGGGCAGCGGGAGACCCAGTACTTC. Translation gives CASSPRGQRETQYF.

This sequence joins TRBV12-3 or TRBV12-4 and TRBJ1-5; D uncertain. V lost 6 bases to trimming and J lost 7 bases, with 7 bases between them. The CDR3 totals 11 residues. For the CDR3, the DNA is TGTGCCAGCAGCGTCACACAGCCCCAGCATTTT. This translates into CASSVTQPQHF.

The chain combines TRBV7-9 with TRBJ2-1; no clear D gene. Between the trimmed V and J ends, which lost 5 bases and 6 bases, there was a span of 11 bases. This CDR3 region has 13 residues. Germline-derived CDR1 and CDR2 are SEHNR and FQNEAQ (reference sequence). The CDR3 reads CASSRGLGNEQFF. In DNA, the CDR3 is TGTGCCAGCAGCCGCGGTCTAGGCAATGAGCAGTTCTTC.

This clone was counted between two and nine times. CDR3 sequence: CASRFKAGVNYNEQFF. The DNA for the CDR3 is TGTGCCAGCAGGTTTAAAGCGGGAGTTAACTACAATGAGCAGTTCTTC. The chain couples TRBV28 to TRBJ2-1, with 8 positions matching TRBD2. V lost 6 bases and J lost 3; bases outside the gene matches: 10. The germline CDR1 and CDR2 sequences are MDHEN and SYDVKM. This CDR3 region has 16 residues. The full variable domain, with the rest looked up from reference TRBV28 and TRBJ2-1, is DVKVTQSSRYLVKRTGEKVFLECVQDMDHENMFWYRQDPGLGLRLIYFSYDVKMKEKGDIPEGYSVSREKKERFSLILESASTNQTSMYLCASRFKAGVNYNEQFFGPGTRLTVL.

The V gene is TRBV18, the J gene TRBJ1-2; 10 bases fit TRBD1. Trimming took 0 bases from V and 4 from J; bases not matched to a gene: 5. Germline V gene data show CDR1 as KGHSH and CDR2 as LQKENI. CDR3 size: 16 residues. The CDR3 loop is CASSPPGQGTLYGYTF. CDR3 nucleotide sequence: TGTGCCAGCTCACCACCGGGACAGGGGACGCTCTATGGCTACACCTTC.

V gene TRBV7-8 combines with J gene TRBJ1-5; 7 positions agree with TRBD1. CDR3 length: 15 residues. Germline V gene sequence: CDR1 SGHVS, CDR2 FQNEAQ. After removal of 5 bases from V and 3 bases from J, the junction contained 7 bases not matched to a gene. The CDR3 coding sequence is TGTGCCAGCAGCCTAGGGACAGATTTCAATCAGCCCCAGCATTTT. Amino acid sequence: CASSLGTDFNQPQHF.

This clone was recorded only once. The chain links TRBV20-1 to TRBJ2-1; possibly TRBD2 for D (5 bases). Trimming took off 7 bases at V and 3 bases at J, with 7 bases between the two ends. Germline lookup yields CDR1 DFQATT and CDR2 SNEGSKA (reference sequence). CDR3 length: 11 amino acids. CDR3 region: CSGAGYNEQFF. In DNA form, the CDR3 reads TGCAGTGGGGCGGGCTACAATGAGCAGTTCTTC.

This rearrangement joins TRBV7-9 to TRBJ1-2; D unresolved. The CDR3 consists of 12 residues. The germline CDR1 and CDR2 sequences are SEHNR and FQNEAQ (reference sequence). V dropped 5 bases and J dropped 8 bases, with 12 bases sitting between them. CDR3 loop: CASSPSDSGYTF. The CDR3 nucleotides read TGTGCCAGCAGCCCGAGCGATAGCGGCTACACCTTC.

This chain uses TRBV4-1 with TRBJ2-7; 9 nucleotides match TRBD2. Germline V gene sequence: CDR1 MGHRA, CDR2 YSYEKL. V dropped 1 base and J dropped 4; count of bases not matched to a gene: 5. The CDR3 totals 15 residues. The CDR3 DNA reads TGCGCCAGCAGCCAAGTGGCGGGAGGGCCTTACGAGCAGTACTTC. It encodes CASSQVAGGPYEQYF.

This chain uses TRBV5-1 with TRBJ1-2; tentative D call: TRBD1 (5 bases). CDR3 length: 13 amino acids. The V end lost 2 bases, the J end lost 8 bases, and 13 bases lay between the germline ends. Germline loops: CDR1 SGHRS, CDR2 YFSETQ. The CDR3 nucleotides read TGCGCCAGCAGCTTTAAAGGGGAGGGCGGCTACACCTTC. Its protein product is CASSFKGEGGYTF.

The chain recombines TRBV5-5 with TRBJ2-7; TRBD1 aligns across 7 bases. Germline assignment: CDR1 SGHKS and CDR2 YYEKEE (reference sequence). The CDR3 extends over 15 amino acids. V lost 0 bases and J lost 2; bases outside the gene matches: 5. The CDR3 DNA sequence: TGTGCCAGCAGCTTGGCCTCAGGGGGAACCTACGAGCAGTACTTC. The encoded protein is CASSLASGGTYEQYF.

V and J are TRBV18 and TRBJ2-1, with D possibly TRBD2 on 5 matching bases. Trimming removed 3 bases at V and 8 bases at J, with 17 bases between. Germline loops: CDR1 KGHSH, CDR2 LQKENI. The CDR3 consists of 15 residues. The CDR3 region is CASSPVRAQPHEQFF. Here the CDR3 DNA reads TGTGCCAGCTCACCCGTGCGGGCCCAACCGCATGAGCAGTTCTTC. The full variable domain, completed using reference TRBV18 and TRBJ2-1, is NAGVMQNPRHLVRRRGQEARLRCSPMKGHSHVYWYRQLPEEGLKFMVYLQKENIIDESGMPKERFSAEFPKEGPSILRIQQVVRGDSAAYFCASSPVRAQPHEQFFGPGTRLTVL.

The chain joins TRBV28 to TRBJ2-1, with TRBD1 as a possible D gene (6 bases). The CDR3 spans 14 residues. Germline CDR1 MDHEN, CDR2 SYDVKM. Trimming stripped 2 bases from V and 5 bases from J, with 10 bases between. The CDR3 DNA is TGTGCCAGCAGTTTAGGGACACTAAACAATGAGCAGTTCTTC. Amino acids: CASSLGTLNNEQFF.

The chain combines TRBV6-5 with TRBJ1-1, with 10 bases fitting TRBD1. Germline lookup yields CDR1 MNHEY and CDR2 SVGAGI. J was trimmed by 6 bases and V by 6 bases; bases with no gene match: 10. CDR3 length: 15 residues. The CDR3 is CASRVDRGLGSEAFF. The CDR3 region has the DNA TGTGCCAGCAGAGTCGACAGGGGGCTTGGCTCTGAAGCTTTCTTT.

This sequence joins TRBV19 and TRBJ1-3; 9 bases line up with TRBD1. Germline-derived CDR1 and CDR2 are LNHDA and SQIVND (reference sequence). The CDR3 length is 15 residues. Germline trimming cut 9 bases from V and 0 bases from J; bases unmatched to any gene: 6. For the CDR3, the DNA is TGTGCCAGCCAGACAGGGGGGCACTCTGGAAACACCATATATTTT. Amino acid sequence: CASQTGGHSGNTIYF.

The V and J genes are TRBV25-1 and TRBJ1-6; D is unresolved. Germline lookup yields CDR1 MGHDK and CDR2 SYGVNS. The CDR3 is made up of 15 amino acids. V was clipped by 6 bases and J by 2 bases, with 11 bases between them. For the CDR3, the DNA is TGTGCCAGCAGCGCCATTTCTACCTATAATTCACCCCTCCACTTT. Translation gives CASSAISTYNSPLHF.

The J gene is TRBJ2-7, the V gene TRBV6-2 or TRBV6-3; D is undetermined. This CDR3 comprises 11 residues. Germline CDR1 is MNHEY and CDR2 is SVGEGT. V lost 6 bases to trimming and J lost 6 bases, with 9 bases between them. DNA for the CDR3: TGTGCCAGCAGCAAGCTAGGCGAGCAGTACTTC. Translation gives CASSKLGEQYF.

The rearrangement links TRBV21-1 to TRBJ2-7; the table calls TRBD1, which could not be checked here. TRBV21-1 is reported as a pseudogene. The CDR3 is 15 amino acids. CDR3 protein: CASSARQGWAEEQYF. CDR3 in DNA: TGTGCCAGCAGCGCCAGACAGGGGTGGGCTGAAGAGCAGTACTTC.

The chain combines TRBV25-1 with TRBJ1-5, with 9 bases identical to TRBD1. The germline V gene encodes CDR1 MGHDK and CDR2 SYGVNS. Losses at the gene ends were 6 bases for V and 3 bases for J; bases not matched to a gene: 3. The CDR3 extends over 14 amino acids. The chain's CDR3 is CASRGQGLNQPQHF. CDR3 DNA: TGTGCCAGCAGAGGACAGGGGCTCAATCAGCCCCAGCATTTT. Full variable domain (remainder filled in from reference TRBV25-1 and TRBJ1-5): EADIYQTPRYLVIGTGKKITLECSQTMGHDKMYWYQQDPGMELHLIHYSYGVNSTEKGDLSSESTVSRIRTEHFPLTLESARPSHTSQYLCASRGQGLNQPQHFGDGTRLSIL.